Below are 20 T cell receptor beta chains sequenced from a single sample in a study of blood T cells in healthy people across ages. A second about 6 to 12 cycle PCR used barcoded and J-beta primers. TCRdb passed the 5' RACE reads through MiXCR, listing each CDR3 protein once. The table records roughly 680,000 distinct CDR3 sequences, under 25% of them present only once. The sequenced sample was blood. All receptors come from a man between 65 and 85 years old in good health.

In this sample, this clonotype turned up many times. This chain joins TRBV20-1 and TRBJ1-1; no definite D call. V shed 5 bases and J shed 6 bases, with 10 bases lying between them. Germline V CDR1 and CDR2: DFQATT, SNEGSKA (reference sequence). This CDR3 has 11 amino acids. CDR3 DNA: TGCAGTGCTCCCGCAGGCTCTGAAGCTTTCTTT. As protein: CSAPAGSEAFF.

In its sample, this clonotype was seen a few times. This sequence joins TRBV20-1 and TRBJ2-7, with D possibly matching TRBD1 (6 bases). CDR3 length equals 16 residues. Looked up from germline, CDR1 is DFQATT and CDR2 is SNEGSKA (reference sequence). Trimming removed 5 bases from V and 6 bases from J, with 26 bases in between. The CDR3 loop is CSAFRGSGQTLREQYF. As DNA, the CDR3 is TGCAGTGCTTTTCGAGGGTCCGGACAGACATTGCGCGAGCAGTACTTC.

Many counts were recorded for this clonotype. The chain joins TRBV4-2 to TRBJ2-4; weak D call: TRBD2 (5 bases). Germline V gives CDR1 LGHNA, CDR2 YNFKEQ. Trimming removed 0 bases from V and 3 bases from J, with 9 bases in between. CDR3 length: 15 residues. The CDR3 DNA reads as TGTGCCAGCAGCCAAGAACCAGCGGACAAAAACATTCAGTACTTC. Translated, it gives CASSQEPADKNIQYF.

The chain links TRBV7-8 to TRBJ2-2, with D perhaps TRBD1 (5 bases). This CDR3 spans 13 amino acids. Germline V lookup: CDR1 SGHVS, CDR2 FQNEAQ. Trimming stripped 3 bases from V and 5 bases from J, with 7 bases between. The CDR3 DNA reads as TGTGCCAGCAGCTTTGCAGGGACCGGGGAGCTGTTTTTT. It specifies CASSFAGTGELFF. Full variable domain (missing parts from reference TRBV7-8 and TRBJ2-2): GAGVSQSPRYKVAKRGQDVALRCDPISGHVSLFWYQQALGQGPEFLTYFQNEAQLDKSGLPSDRFFAERPEGSVSTLKIQRTQQEDSAVYLCASSFAGTGELFFGEGSRLTVL.

This clonotype has only a few counts. The V and J genes are TRBV4-1 and TRBJ2-5, with D maybe TRBD2 (6 bases). The CDR3 sequence is 16 residues long. V was cut by 5 bases and J by 4 bases, with 20 bases left in between. Germline V CDR1 and CDR2: MGHRA, YSYEKL. The CDR3, as DNA: TGCGCCAGCAGCGCCCCGCCAACGGGAGAACGAGAGACCCAGTACTTC. It is translated as CASSAPPTGERETQYF.

This clonotype was counted a few times. The chain has TRBV9 and TRBJ2-5; 9 positions match TRBD1. Germline CDR1 reads SGDLS; CDR2 reads YYNGEE. The CDR3 covers 15 residues. V gave up 3 bases and J gave up 4 bases; unmatched junction bases: 7. DNA for the CDR3: TGTGCCAGCAGCGCTGGGGACAGGGAGATAGAGACCCAGTACTTC. This translates into CASSAGDREIETQYF.

The CDR3 nucleotides are TGTGCCAGCAACCTAAGCCCTGGACTAGCGGGAGTTTACGAGCAGTACTTC. It encodes CASNLSPGLAGVYEQYF. V is TRBV6-1 and J is TRBJ2-7; 13 bases match TRBD2. Trimming cost V 7 bases and J 4 bases; bases outside gene matches: 13. The CDR3 length is 17 residues. Per the germline V gene, CDR1 is MNHNS and CDR2 is SASEGT.

This chain uses TRBV9 with TRBJ1-2; 10 nucleotides match TRBD1. The J segment lost 2 bases and the V segment lost 4 bases, leaving 2 bases of the junction unmatched. There are 14 residues in the CDR3. Germline CDR1 SGDLS, CDR2 YYNGEE. The CDR3, as DNA: TGTGCCAGCAGCAGGGACAGGGGAAACTATGGCTACACCTTC. It is translated as CASSRDRGNYGYTF.

With respect to this clonotype: An end of the junction does not agree with germline; a read error may underlie this. The V gene is TRBV7-8, the J gene TRBJ2-5; 11 bases fit TRBD2. Germline assignment: CDR1 SGHVS and CDR2 FQNEAQ. This CDR3 has 15 residues. The CDR3 DNA is TGTGCCAGCAGCTTAGGGGATAGCGGGAGGGCCCTCCCGTTCTTC. Translation: CASSLGDSGRALPFF.

This clonotype was picked up many times. Here the CDR3 reads CAISESGTSYEQYF. The CDR3 region has the DNA TGTGCCATCAGTGAGTCGGGCACTTCCTACGAGCAGTACTTC. This chain joins TRBV10-3 and TRBJ2-7; D not resolved. The CDR3 runs 14 residues. CDR1 ENHRY and CDR2 SYGVKD come from the germline V gene. V lost 0 bases, J lost 1 base, and 7 bases lay in between.

Concerning this clonotype itself: One end of the junction is discordant with germline, which a read error may explain. CDR3 nucleotide sequence: TGTGCCGCCAGCAGAGAGGACAGGATGGCCAAAAACATTCAGTACTTC. Residues: CAASREDRMAKNIQYF. The chain carries TRBV15 and TRBJ2-4; TRBD1 matches 7 bases. Per the germline V gene, CDR1 is LNHNV and CDR2 is YYDKDF (reference sequence). This CDR3 contains 16 residues.

The chain links TRBV20-1 to TRBJ2-5; 8 nucleotides align to TRBD1. The DNA matches TRBJ2-7 better at its end, which makes the J call doubtful. The CDR3 spans 14 residues. CDR1 is DFQATT, CDR2 SNEGSKA, per germline (reference sequence). The CDR3 reads CSAPTGTGPYEQYF. CDR3 in DNA: TGCAGTGCGCCCACCGGGACAGGCCCTTACGAGCAGTACTTC.

The J gene is TRBJ2-3, the V gene TRBV18; D is undetermined. CDR3 length equals 16 residues. V dropped 1 base and J dropped 2 bases, with 13 bases sitting between them. Germline V CDR1 and CDR2: KGHSH, LQKENI. CDR3 residues: CASSPQSQLSTDTQYF. For the CDR3, the DNA is TGTGCCAGCTCACCACAATCCCAGCTGTCCACAGATACGCAGTATTTT.

The chain joins TRBV20-1 to TRBJ1-1; unclear D gene. The CDR3 loop spans 13 amino acids. Germline V gene sequence: CDR1 DFQATT, CDR2 SNEGSKA (reference sequence). V was shortened by 2 bases and J by 5 bases, with 12 bases between the two germline ends. Written as DNA, the CDR3 is TGCAGTGCTAGATTTCCCCAAAGGACTGAAGCTTTCTTT. Translated: CSARFPQRTEAFF.

This clonotype showed up just once. The rearrangement uses TRBV6-2 or TRBV6-3 and TRBJ2-1; 7 bases align to TRBD2. The CDR3 spans 14 residues. CDR1 and CDR2 (germline): MNHEY, SVGEGT. With V trimmed by 2 bases and J by 7 bases, 5 bases remained unmatched. The CDR3: CASSYLGRDNEQFF. The DNA of the CDR3 is TGTGCCAGCAGTTACCTGGGGAGGGATAATGAGCAGTTCTTC.

On this clonotype: With a much larger clone just one base away, this may be a read error. The V gene is TRBV12-3 or TRBV12-4, the J gene TRBJ2-5, with D maybe TRBD1 (5 bases). The CDR3 extends over 15 amino acids. V was clipped by 7 bases and J by 4 bases, with 19 bases between them. CDR3 sequence (DNA): TGTGCCAGCACATTTTCCAGGGTCCGAGGAGAGACCCAGTACTTC. It translates to CASTFSRVRGETQYF.

This clonotype appeared a few times. This sequence joins TRBV20-1 and TRBJ2-5; D tentatively fits TRBD1 or TRBD2 (5 bases each). Germline V gene data show CDR1 as DFQATT and CDR2 as SNEGSKA (reference sequence). V was trimmed by 5 bases and J by 11 bases, leaving 21 bases between them. The CDR3 sequence is 13 residues long. The CDR3 here is CSALGPTTREQYF. In nucleotides, the CDR3 is TGCAGTGCTTTGGGACCAACTACGCGAGAGCAGTACTTC.

This clonotype was found a few times. V usage is TRBV10-3 and J usage is TRBJ2-1; D might be TRBD2 (6 bases). Trimming removed 7 bases from V and 14 bases from J, with 15 bases in between. Germline V lookup: CDR1 ENHRY, CDR2 SYGVKD. CDR3 size: 11 residues. Here the CDR3 DNA reads TGTGCCATCAAGAACGGGACTTTTAAGTTCTTC. Encoded protein: CAIKNGTFKFF.

This clonotype was counted only a few times. The chain carries TRBV20-1 and TRBJ2-5; 10 bases agree with TRBD1. The junction had 8 bases not matched to a gene; V was cut back by 5 bases and J by 5 bases. Germline loops: CDR1 DFQATT, CDR2 SNEGSKA (reference sequence). The CDR3 sequence is 14 residues long. The CDR3: CSALGTGALETQYF. In nucleotides, the CDR3 is TGCAGTGCTTTGGGGACAGGGGCTTTGGAGACCCAGTACTTC.

Comment on this clonotype: A much larger clone lies a single base off, so this may be a read error. The V and J genes are TRBV7-6 and TRBJ1-1; 8 bases match TRBD1. The length of the CDR3 is 15 residues. Germline CDR1 SGHVS, CDR2 FNYEAQ. CDR3 sequence (DNA): TGTACCAGCAGCTTAGGGCAGGGGGCGACCACTGAAGCTTTCTTT. It yields the protein CTSSLGQGATTEAFF.